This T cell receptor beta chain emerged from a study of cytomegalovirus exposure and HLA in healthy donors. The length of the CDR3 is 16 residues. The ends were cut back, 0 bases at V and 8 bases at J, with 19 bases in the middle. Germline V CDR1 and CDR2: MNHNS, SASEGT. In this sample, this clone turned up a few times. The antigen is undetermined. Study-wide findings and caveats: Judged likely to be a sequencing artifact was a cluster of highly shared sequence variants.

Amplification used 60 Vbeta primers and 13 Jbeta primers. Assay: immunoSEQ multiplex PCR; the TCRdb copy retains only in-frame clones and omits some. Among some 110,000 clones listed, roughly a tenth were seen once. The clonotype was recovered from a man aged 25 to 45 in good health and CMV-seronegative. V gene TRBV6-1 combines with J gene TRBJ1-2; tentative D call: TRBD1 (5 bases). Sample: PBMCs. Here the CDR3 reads CASSEAVRDGGGGYTF. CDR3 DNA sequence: TGTGCCAGCAGTGAAGCCGTCCGTGACGGGGGAGGAGGCTACACCTTC.